The TCR beta chain described here comes from a study of stem cell transplantation in POMP-related autoinflammatory disease. The overall study: Hypothesis: faulty thymoproteasomes impair CD8+ T-cell selection, skewing TRB repertoires. Before transplant, CD4+ T cells skewed naive and CD8+ proportions were low. General study results and limits: A trend toward lower repertoire diversity and greater clonality appeared in every analyzed T-cell subset of PRAID patients.

Libraries were prepared by immunoSEQ multiplex PCR; TCRdb keeps only in-frame clonotypes and omits some of them. The data hold under 600 clones, with 83% observed a single time. PRAID combined immunodeficiency and autoinflammation. A note on this clone: Its antigen remains unknown.

The input for sequencing was CD4+ follicular helper T cells (Tfh) from PBMCs, taken before stem cell transplantation. This clonotype was sampled from a human donor with POMP-related autoinflammation and immune dysregulation (PRAID).

The CDR3: CASSQSGFKANEKLFF. CDR3 DNA: TGCGCCAGCAGCCAATCAGGCTTTAAAGCTAATGAAAAACTGTTTTTT. The rearrangement uses TRBV4-1 and TRBJ1-4; D uncertain. V gave up 2 bases and J gave up 3 bases, with 13 bases separating them. CDR3 length equals 16 residues. Per the germline V gene, CDR1 is MGHRA and CDR2 is YSYEKL.